A single sample gave rise to the 26 T cell receptor beta chains below, sequenced in a study of blood T cell repertoires in COVID-19. TCRdb keeps only in-frame clones here, not all; method: immunoSEQ multiplex PCR. The sample lists around 300,000 clones, 88% occurring once. Sequenced input: PBMCs or T cells enriched from blood (not recorded which). All receptors come from a woman in her fifties or sixties who had recovered from COVID-19.

The chain has TRBV7-9 and TRBJ2-2; D is unclear. The CDR3 covers 12 residues. Trimming cost V 4 bases and J 4 bases, with 4 bases left between them. Germline values: CDR1 SEHNR, CDR2 FQNEAQ (reference sequence). This CDR3 reads CASSSFTGELFF. The CDR3 DNA sequence: TGTGCCAGCAGCTCATTCACCGGGGAGCTGTTTTTT.

The V call is TRBV18, the J call TRBJ1-1; no definite D call. The germline V gene encodes CDR1 KGHSH and CDR2 LQKENI. V was clipped by 0 bases and J by 4 bases, with 6 bases between them. This CDR3 is built from 13 residues. This CDR3 reads CASSPPSRTEAFF. The CDR3 coding sequence is TGTGCCAGCTCACCACCGTCCCGCACTGAAGCTTTCTTT.

This sequence joins TRBV27 and TRBJ2-7; 9 bases are a match to TRBD1. The CDR3 runs to 14 residues. Germline values: CDR1 MNHEY, CDR2 SMNVEV (reference sequence). V shed 5 bases and J 2 bases; nucleotides not matched to a gene: 4. The chain's CDR3 is CASSSYRGPYEQYF. CDR3 sequence (DNA): TGTGCCAGCAGTAGCTACAGGGGGCCCTACGAGCAGTACTTC.

V is TRBV6-6 and J is TRBJ1-3; tentatively, D is TRBD1 (6 bases). CDR1 is MNHNY and CDR2 is SVGAGI in the germline V gene (reference sequence). This CDR3 region has 15 residues. The V gene lost 7 bases and the J gene lost 2 bases, with 15 bases spanning the gap. CDR3 sequence (DNA): TGTGCCAGCACCAAAGCGGGGGCGGCTGGAAACACCATATATTTT. The encoded protein is CASTKAGAAGNTIYF.

The J gene is TRBJ2-7, the V gene TRBV19; TRBD2 matches at 8 bases. The CDR3 runs 16 residues. The trim removed 9 bases at V and 3 bases at J, leaving 16 bases unmatched. Germline values: CDR1 LNHDA, CDR2 SQIVND (reference sequence). The CDR3 loop reads CASSGLATTIRYEQYF. The CDR3 region has the DNA TGTGCCAGCAGCGGACTAGCCACAACAATACGCTACGAGCAGTACTTC.

The V call is TRBV5-1, the J call TRBJ2-5, with D possibly TRBD1 on 7 matching bases. V dropped 4 bases and J dropped 5 bases, with 15 bases sitting between them. Germline lookup yields CDR1 SGHRS and CDR2 YFSETQ. CDR3 size: 14 residues. The CDR3 reads CASSLRRGQETQYF. The CDR3 DNA sequence: TGCGCCAGCAGCCTGAGGAGGGGGCAGGAGACCCAGTACTTC.

This clone has just one count. The rearrangement uses TRBV11-2 and TRBJ2-5; 14 bases match TRBD2. Losses at the gene ends were 5 bases for V and 5 bases for J; bases not matched to a gene: 7. CDR3 length: 16 residues. Germline lookup yields CDR1 SGHAT and CDR2 FQNNGV. For the CDR3, the DNA is TGTGCCAGCAGCACGGGACTAGCGGGAGCGGGGGAGACCCAGTACTTC. It codes for CASSTGLAGAGETQYF.

This clone has only a few counts. The J gene is TRBJ1-2, the V gene TRBV6-5; 7 positions agree with TRBD1. Germline CDR1 reads MNHEY; CDR2 reads SVGAGI. Trimming removed 8 bases from V and 7 bases from J; junction bases left unmatched: 10. CDR3 length: 13 amino acids. DNA of the CDR3: TGTGCCAGCGCGGGACAGTCGTCTGGTGGCTACACCTTC. Protein sequence: CASAGQSSGGYTF.

The chain has TRBV28 and TRBJ2-7, with a possible D match to TRBD1 (6 bases). The germline V and J ends were trimmed by 7 bases and 0 bases, with 16 bases remaining between them. The CDR3 has 15 amino acids. From germline, CDR1 is MDHEN and CDR2 SYDVKM. CDR3 protein: CASIPGTRSSYEQYF. DNA for the CDR3: TGTGCCAGCATTCCAGGGACAAGAAGCTCCTACGAGCAGTACTTC.

J is TRBJ2-7 and V is TRBV10-2; 8 bases are a match to TRBD1. J lost 2 bases, V lost 6 bases, and 6 bases had no gene match. CDR1 and CDR2 from the germline V gene are WSHSY and SAAADI. The CDR3 runs 14 residues. The CDR3 reads CASSMTGVAYEQYF. CDR3 coding DNA: TGCGCCAGCAGCATGACAGGGGTCGCCTACGAGCAGTACTTC.

The chain links TRBV7-3 to TRBJ2-3, with 7 bases lining up with TRBD1. The CDR3 covers 15 residues. The V and J ends lost 4 bases and 2 bases, in that order; junction bases with no gene match: 6. Germline loops: CDR1 SGHTA, CDR2 FQGTGA. This CDR3 reads CASSSNRGSTDTQYF. CDR3 DNA: TGTGCCAGCAGCTCCAACAGGGGATCCACAGATACGCAGTATTTT.

This chain links TRBV7-3 with TRBJ1-1; TRBD1 is a possible D gene (5 bases). V lost 4 bases to trimming and J lost 0 bases, with 12 bases between them. The CDR3 covers 15 residues. The germline gives CDR1 SGHTA, CDR2 FQGTGA. The DNA for the CDR3 is TGTGCCAGCAGCTCCCGGGCAGGGTTGAACACTGAAGCTTTCTTT. It is translated as CASSSRAGLNTEAFF. Combining the CDR3 with reference TRBV7-3 and TRBJ1-1 gives the whole variable domain GAGVSQTPSNKVTEKGKYVELRCDPISGHTALYWYRQSLGQGPEFLIYFQGTGAADDSGLPNDRFFAVRPEGSVSTLKIQRTERGDSAVYLCASSSRAGLNTEAFFGQGTRLTVV.

V gene TRBV30 combines with J gene TRBJ2-2; no clear D gene. The CDR3 runs to 13 residues. Germline CDR1 GTSNPN, CDR2 SVGIG (reference sequence). Trimming shortened V by 3 bases and J by 6 bases, and 11 bases separated the two germline ends. DNA of the CDR3: TGTGCCTGGAGACCGGGTAACTCCGGGGAGCTGTTTTTT. Its protein is CAWRPGNSGELFF.

V usage is TRBV28 and J usage is TRBJ2-1, with 12 bases aligning to TRBD2. Unmatched junction bases numbered 13, after V lost 5 bases and J lost 14 bases. The germline CDR1 and CDR2 sequences are MDHEN and SYDVKM. CDR3 length: 15 residues. CDR3: CASSPTTSGSFAEFF. In DNA form, the CDR3 reads TGTGCCAGCAGTCCAACGACTAGCGGGAGTTTTGCGGAGTTCTTC.

The CDR3 loop reads CASSPMDSPLAKNIQYF. The CDR3 coding sequence is TGTGCCAGCAGTCCAATGGACAGTCCTTTAGCCAAAAACATTCAGTACTTC. The chain employs TRBV27 and TRBJ2-4, with D tentatively TRBD1 (6 bases). Trimming left V 5 bases short and J 0 bases short, with 17 bases between. Germline V CDR1 and CDR2: MNHEY, SMNVEV (reference sequence). The CDR3 has 17 amino acids.

The chain recombines TRBV5-6 with TRBJ1-4, with a tentative D call TRBD1 (6 bases). Germline CDR1 is SGHDT and CDR2 is YYEEEE. The CDR3 is 16 amino acids. Trimming took off 0 bases at V and 3 bases at J, with 12 bases between the two ends. CDR3 DNA sequence: TGTGCCAGCAGCTTGGATGGGGGCGCGGCTAATGAAAAACTGTTTTTT. The encoded protein is CASSLDGGAANEKLFF.

This clone was found once. The V call is TRBV28, the J call TRBJ2-1; maybe TRBD2 (5 bases). V was clipped by 2 bases and J by 3 bases, with 11 bases between them. This CDR3 has 15 amino acids. CDR1 and CDR2 (germline): MDHEN, SYDVKM. The CDR3 loop is CASSLMRVDYNEQFF. The CDR3 region has the DNA TGTGCCAGCAGTTTAATGCGGGTGGACTACAATGAGCAGTTCTTC.

This chain connects TRBV19 to TRBJ2-2; tentatively, D is TRBD1 (5 bases). CDR3 length: 14 amino acids. Germline-derived CDR1 and CDR2 are LNHDA and SQIVND (reference sequence). Trimming left V 3 bases short and J 3 bases short, with 8 bases between. CDR3 DNA: TGTGCCAGTAGTATTTTCAGGGACACCGGGGAGCTGTTTTTT. It translates to CASSIFRDTGELFF.

This chain links TRBV27 with TRBJ2-2; a possible D gene is TRBD2 (6 bases). The CDR3 is 13 residues long. Germline values: CDR1 MNHEY, CDR2 SMNVEV (reference sequence). Trimming pared 3 bases from V and 6 bases from J, leaving 8 bases between. The CDR3 here is CASSLGGAGELFF. The CDR3 DNA reads TGTGCCAGCAGTTTGGGGGGTGCCGGGGAGCTGTTTTTT.

The chain couples TRBV5-1 to TRBJ2-6; D gene uncertain. The length of the CDR3 is 15 residues. V was pared by 2 bases and J by 0 bases, with 6 bases between. Germline CDR1 is SGHRS and CDR2 is YFSETQ. CDR3 coding DNA: TGCGCCAGCAGCTTAACGGGCTCTGGGGCCAACGTCCTGACTTTC. Amino acid sequence: CASSLTGSGANVLTF.

The CDR3 loop reads CASRRLGANNQPQHF. CDR3 sequence (DNA): TGTGCCAGCAGGAGATTGGGGGCGAACAATCAGCCCCAGCATTTT. V is TRBV28 and J is TRBJ1-5; maybe TRBD1 (6 bases). Germline CDR1 is MDHEN and CDR2 is SYDVKM. V was pared by 6 bases and J by 3 bases, with 15 bases between. The CDR3 loop spans 15 amino acids.

The chain is built from TRBV3-1 (or the pseudogene TRBV3-2) and TRBJ1-1, with D perhaps TRBD1 (5 bases). Trimming cost V 4 bases and J 1 base, with 10 bases left between them. In germline, CDR1 is LGHDT, CDR2 YNNKEL (reference sequence). This CDR3 has 14 residues. The CDR3 coding sequence is TGTGCCAGCAGCCTCCCGACAGAGAACACTGAAGCTTTCTTT. This translates into CASSLPTENTEAFF.

The CDR3: CASSYEWEAYGEQFF. CDR3 nucleotides: TGTGCCAGCAGTTACGAGTGGGAGGCCTACGGTGAGCAGTTCTTC. The chain is built from TRBV6-5 and TRBJ2-1; possible D gene TRBD2, 6 bases. CDR1 is MNHEY and CDR2 is SVGAGI in the germline V gene. This CDR3 has 15 residues. The V end lost 2 bases, the J end lost 9 bases, and 17 bases lay between the germline ends.

The chain employs TRBV3-1 (or the pseudogene TRBV3-2) and TRBJ2-5; possibly TRBD2 for D (5 bases). Germline CDR1 reads LGHDT; CDR2 reads YNNKEL (reference sequence). This CDR3 has 20 residues. V was shortened by 3 bases and J by 9 bases, with 35 bases between the two germline ends. DNA for the CDR3: TGTGCCAGCAGCCAGGCGATTATGTGGCGGTCCAACATGCAAGAGAGGGCCCAGTACTTC. Encoded protein: CASSQAIMWRSNMQERAQYF.

The V call is TRBV6-5, the J call TRBJ1-1, with 8 bases lining up with TRBD1. Germline CDR1 reads MNHEY; CDR2 reads SVGAGI. The V segment lost 6 bases and the J segment 1 base; nucleotides outside the gene matches: 4. This CDR3 comprises 14 residues. CDR3 residues: CASSDTGGNTEAFF. The CDR3 DNA is TGTGCCAGCAGCGATACAGGGGGGAACACTGAAGCTTTCTTT.

The chain combines TRBV9 with TRBJ2-1; 8 positions agree with TRBD2. Germline CDR1 SGDLS, CDR2 YYNGEE. V was pared by 3 bases and J by 2 bases, with 7 bases of the junction left unmatched. This CDR3 contains 16 residues. The CDR3 region is CASSDERERAYNEQFF. Written as DNA, the CDR3 is TGTGCCAGCAGCGACGAGCGGGAGCGCGCCTACAATGAGCAGTTCTTC.